A few counts support the clone carrying this TCR beta chain. Co-plating was performed using around 200,000 CFSE-labeled responder cells and around 200,000 irradiated, violet-dye-labeled stimulator cells. Germline CDR1 MNHEY, CDR2 SVGAGI. V lost 2 bases to trimming and J lost 5 bases; unmatched junction nucleotides: 5. CDR3 length: 15 amino acids. Data came from immunoSEQ multiplex PCR; TCRdb stores just in-frame clones and leaves some out. The profile shows 10,000 or so clones, 25% to 30% of them singletons. The data were obtained in a study of graft-versus-host responses after intestinal transplantation. Background on the study: After anti-thymocyte globulin induction, recipients took tacrolimus and steroids for three to four years. The study, taken as a whole, reports: GvH clones appeared in recipient marrow, some first in ileum or blood. Individuals who had graft-donor T cell macrochimerism had allografts that showed high graft-versus-host to host-versus-graft clonal ratios.

The clonotype originates from a human patient who received an intestinal transplant. V is TRBV6-5 and J is TRBJ2-7; 11 positions agree with TRBD2. Source: alloreactive CD4+ T cells from a mixed lymphocyte reaction culture, taken before intestinal transplant. Subset in this sample: CFSE-low proliferating T cells sorted from approximately 6-day pre-transplant mixed lymphocyte reaction (GvH or HvG direction). The CDR3 reads CASSYGLAGGDEQYF. The CDR3 DNA reads TGTGCCAGCAGTTACGGGTTAGCGGGAGGGGACGAGCAGTACTTC.